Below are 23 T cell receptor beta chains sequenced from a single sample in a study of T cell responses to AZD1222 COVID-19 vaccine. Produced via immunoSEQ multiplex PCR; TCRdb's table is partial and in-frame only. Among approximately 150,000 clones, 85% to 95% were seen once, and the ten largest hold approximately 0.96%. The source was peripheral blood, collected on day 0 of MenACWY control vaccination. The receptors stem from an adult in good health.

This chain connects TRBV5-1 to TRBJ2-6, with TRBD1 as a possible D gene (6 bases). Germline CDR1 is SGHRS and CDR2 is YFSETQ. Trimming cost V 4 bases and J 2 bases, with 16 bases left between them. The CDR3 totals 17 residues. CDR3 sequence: CASSLLPNRAGANVLTF. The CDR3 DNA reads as TGCGCCAGCAGCCTCCTCCCCAACAGGGCTGGGGCCAACGTCCTGACTTTC.

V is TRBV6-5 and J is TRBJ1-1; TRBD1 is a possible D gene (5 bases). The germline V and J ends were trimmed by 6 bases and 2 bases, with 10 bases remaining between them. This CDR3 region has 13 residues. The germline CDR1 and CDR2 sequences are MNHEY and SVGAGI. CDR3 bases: TGTGCCAGCAGAGAGACAGCTAACACTGAAGCTTTCTTT. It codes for CASRETANTEAFF.

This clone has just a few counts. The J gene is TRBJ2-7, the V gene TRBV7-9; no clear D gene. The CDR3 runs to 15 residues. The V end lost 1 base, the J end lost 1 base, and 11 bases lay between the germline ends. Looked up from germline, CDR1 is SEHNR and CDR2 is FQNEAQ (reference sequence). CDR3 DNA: TGTGCCAGCAGCTTAGAGGGTGGGGAATCCTACGAGCAGTACTTC. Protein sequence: CASSLEGGESYEQYF.

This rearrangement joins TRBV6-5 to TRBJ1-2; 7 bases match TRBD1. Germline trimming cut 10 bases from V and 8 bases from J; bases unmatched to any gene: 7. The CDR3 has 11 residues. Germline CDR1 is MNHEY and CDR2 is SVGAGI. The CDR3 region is CATGGGGGYTF. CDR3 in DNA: TGTGCCACCGGTGGAGGGGGCGGCTACACCTTC.

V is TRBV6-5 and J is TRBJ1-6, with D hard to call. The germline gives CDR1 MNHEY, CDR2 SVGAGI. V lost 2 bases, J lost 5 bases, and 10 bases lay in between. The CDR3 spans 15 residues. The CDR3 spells CASSYTNANNSPLHF. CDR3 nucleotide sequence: TGTGCCAGCAGTTACACGAATGCTAATAATTCACCCCTCCACTTT.

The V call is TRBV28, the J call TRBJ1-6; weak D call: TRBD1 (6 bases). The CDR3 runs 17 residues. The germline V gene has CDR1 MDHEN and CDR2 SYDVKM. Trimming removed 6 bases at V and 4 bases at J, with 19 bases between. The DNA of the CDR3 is TGTGCCAGCAGGGTTGGGGGACCGGACAGTTATAATTCACCCCTCCACTTT. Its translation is CASRVGGPDSYNSPLHF.

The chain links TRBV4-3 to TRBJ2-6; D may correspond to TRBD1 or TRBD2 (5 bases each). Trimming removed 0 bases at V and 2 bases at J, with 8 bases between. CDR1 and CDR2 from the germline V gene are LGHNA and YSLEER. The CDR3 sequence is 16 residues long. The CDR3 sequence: CASSQEWGTGANVLTF. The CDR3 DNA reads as TGCGCCAGCAGCCAAGAGTGGGGGACTGGGGCCAACGTCCTGACTTTC.

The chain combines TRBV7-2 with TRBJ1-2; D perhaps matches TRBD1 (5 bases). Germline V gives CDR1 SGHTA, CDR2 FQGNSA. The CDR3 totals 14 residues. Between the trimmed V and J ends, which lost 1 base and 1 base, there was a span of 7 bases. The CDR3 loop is CASSLGGDNYGYTF. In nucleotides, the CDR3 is TGTGCCAGCAGCTTAGGGGGGGATAACTATGGCTACACCTTC.

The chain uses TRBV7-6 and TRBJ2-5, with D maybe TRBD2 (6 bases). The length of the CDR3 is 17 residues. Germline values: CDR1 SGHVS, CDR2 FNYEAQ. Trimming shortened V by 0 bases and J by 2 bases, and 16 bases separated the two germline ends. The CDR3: CASSLAQAGWGQETQYF. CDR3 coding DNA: TGTGCCAGCAGCTTAGCGCAGGCGGGGTGGGGTCAAGAGACCCAGTACTTC.

The DNA of the CDR3 is TGTGCCACCAGTGATTTGCCGGGGGGGATAGATACGCAGTATTTT. Translated, it gives CATSDLPGGIDTQYF. The chain combines TRBV24-1 with TRBJ2-3; 8 bases align to TRBD2. The V and J ends lost 0 bases and 5 bases, in that order; junction bases with no gene match: 3. The CDR3 runs to 15 residues. The germline V gene has CDR1 KGHDR and CDR2 SFDVKD.

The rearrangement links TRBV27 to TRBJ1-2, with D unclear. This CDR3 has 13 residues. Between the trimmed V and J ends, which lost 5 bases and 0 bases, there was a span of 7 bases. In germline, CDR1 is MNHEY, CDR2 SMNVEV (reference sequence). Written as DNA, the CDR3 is TGTGCCAGCAGTCGGGGAGCTAACTATGGCTACACCTTC. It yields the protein CASSRGANYGYTF.

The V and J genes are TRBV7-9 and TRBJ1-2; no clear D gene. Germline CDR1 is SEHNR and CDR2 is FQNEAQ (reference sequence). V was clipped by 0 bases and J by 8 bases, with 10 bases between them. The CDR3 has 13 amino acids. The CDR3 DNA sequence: TGTGCCAGCAGCTTAGCGAATAAACGCGGCTACACCTTC. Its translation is CASSLANKRGYTF. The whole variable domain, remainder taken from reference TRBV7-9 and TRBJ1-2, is DTGVSQNPRHKITKRGQNVTFRCDPISEHNRLYWYRQTLGQGPEFLTYFQNEAQLEKSRLLSDRFSAERPKGSFSTLEIQRTEQGDSAMYLCASSLANKRGYTFGSGTRLTVV.

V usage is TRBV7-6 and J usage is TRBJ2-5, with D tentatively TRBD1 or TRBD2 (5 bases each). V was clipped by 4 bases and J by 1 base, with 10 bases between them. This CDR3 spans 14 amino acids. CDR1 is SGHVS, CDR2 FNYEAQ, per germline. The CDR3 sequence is CASSSRGPQETQYF. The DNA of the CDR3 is TGTGCCAGCAGCTCACGGGGCCCCCAAGAGACCCAGTACTTC.

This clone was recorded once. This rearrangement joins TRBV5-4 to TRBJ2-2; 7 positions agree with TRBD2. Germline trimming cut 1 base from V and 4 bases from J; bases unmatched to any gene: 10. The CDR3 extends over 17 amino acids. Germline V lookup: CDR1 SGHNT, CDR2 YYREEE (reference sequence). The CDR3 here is CASSLSGGQVRTGELFF. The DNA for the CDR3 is TGTGCCAGCAGCTTGTCGGGGGGTCAGGTTCGCACCGGGGAGCTGTTTTTT. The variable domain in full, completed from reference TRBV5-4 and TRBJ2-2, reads ETGVTQSPTHLIKTRGQQVTLRCSSQSGHNTVSWYQQALGQGPQFIFQYYREEENGRGNFPPRFSGLQFPNYSSELNVNALELDDSALYLCASSLSGGQVRTGELFFGEGSRLTVL.

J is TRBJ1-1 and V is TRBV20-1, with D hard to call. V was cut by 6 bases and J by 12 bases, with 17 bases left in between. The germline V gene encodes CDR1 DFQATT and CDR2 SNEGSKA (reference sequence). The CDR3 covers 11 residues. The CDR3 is CSAKDLPGTFF. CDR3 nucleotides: TGCAGTGCCAAGGACCTACCTGGGACTTTCTTT.

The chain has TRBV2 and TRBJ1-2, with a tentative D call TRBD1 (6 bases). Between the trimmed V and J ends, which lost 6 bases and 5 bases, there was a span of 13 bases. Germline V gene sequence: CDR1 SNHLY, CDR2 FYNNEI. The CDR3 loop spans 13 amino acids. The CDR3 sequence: CASRADSQYGYTF. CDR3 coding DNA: TGTGCCAGCAGGGCGGACAGCCAGTATGGCTACACCTTC.

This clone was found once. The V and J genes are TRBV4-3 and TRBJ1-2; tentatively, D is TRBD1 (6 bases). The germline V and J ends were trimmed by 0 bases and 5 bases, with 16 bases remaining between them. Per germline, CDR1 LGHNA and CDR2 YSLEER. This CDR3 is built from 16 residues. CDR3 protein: CASSQDAGALWYGYTF. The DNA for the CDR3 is TGCGCCAGCAGCCAAGATGCAGGGGCCCTCTGGTATGGCTACACCTTC.

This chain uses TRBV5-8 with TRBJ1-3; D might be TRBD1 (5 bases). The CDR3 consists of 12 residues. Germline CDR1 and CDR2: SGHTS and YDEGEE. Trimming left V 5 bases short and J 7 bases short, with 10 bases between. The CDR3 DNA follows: TGTGCCAGCAGGGCCGGGGGGAACACCATATATTTT. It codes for CASRAGGNTIYF.

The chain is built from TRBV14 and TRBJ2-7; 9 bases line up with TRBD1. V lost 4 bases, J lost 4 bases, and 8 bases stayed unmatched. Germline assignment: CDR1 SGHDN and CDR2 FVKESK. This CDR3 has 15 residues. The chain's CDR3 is CASSRITDRGYEQYF. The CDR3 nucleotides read TGTGCCAGCAGCCGAATTACGGACAGGGGATACGAGCAGTACTTC.

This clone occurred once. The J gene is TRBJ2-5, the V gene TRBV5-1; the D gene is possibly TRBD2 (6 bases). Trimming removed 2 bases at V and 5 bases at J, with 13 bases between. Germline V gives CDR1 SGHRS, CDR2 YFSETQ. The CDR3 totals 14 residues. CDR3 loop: CASSLQRAAETQYF. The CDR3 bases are TGCGCCAGCAGCTTACAGCGGGCAGCTGAGACCCAGTACTTC.

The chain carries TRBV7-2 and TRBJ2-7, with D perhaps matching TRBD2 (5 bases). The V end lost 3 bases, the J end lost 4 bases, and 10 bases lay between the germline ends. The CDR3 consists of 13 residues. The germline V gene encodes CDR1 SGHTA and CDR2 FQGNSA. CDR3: CASSFNGGYEQYF. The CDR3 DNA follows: TGTGCCAGCAGCTTTAACGGAGGATACGAGCAGTACTTC.

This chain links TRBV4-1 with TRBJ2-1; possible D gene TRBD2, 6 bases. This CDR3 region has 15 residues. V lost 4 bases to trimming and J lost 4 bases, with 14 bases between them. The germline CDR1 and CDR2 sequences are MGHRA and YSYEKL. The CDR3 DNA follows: TGCGCCAGCAGCCCAACCGGACTAATTTACAATGAGCAGTTCTTC. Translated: CASSPTGLIYNEQFF.

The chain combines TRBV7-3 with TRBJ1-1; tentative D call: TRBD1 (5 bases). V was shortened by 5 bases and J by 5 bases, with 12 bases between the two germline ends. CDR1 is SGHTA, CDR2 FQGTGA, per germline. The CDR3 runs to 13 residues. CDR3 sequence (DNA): TGTGCCAGCAGCCAGGCGGGGGAGACTGAAGCTTTCTTT. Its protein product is CASSQAGETEAFF. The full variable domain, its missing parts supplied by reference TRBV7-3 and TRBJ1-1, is GAGVSQTPSNKVTEKGKYVELRCDPISGHTALYWYRQSLGQGPEFLIYFQGTGAADDSGLPNDRFFAVRPEGSVSTLKIQRTERGDSAVYLCASSQAGETEAFFGQGTRLTVV.